One and the same sample provided the 31 T cell receptor beta chains below, sequenced in a study of cytomegalovirus exposure and HLA in healthy donors. The PCR used 60 Vbeta and 13 Jbeta primers. Here immunoSEQ multiplex PCR was the method, and the copy in TCRdb shows in-frame clones only, minus some. The repertoire includes 180,000 or so clones, roughly 79% of them detected once, and around 1.9% sits in the top ten. Sequenced sample: PBMCs. The receptor source for this set is a woman younger than 45 in good health and CMV-seropositive.

This chain links TRBV5-1 with TRBJ1-1, with D perhaps matching TRBD1 (6 bases). Germline V gives CDR1 SGHRS, CDR2 YFSETQ. Trimming took off 4 bases at V and 1 base at J, with 11 bases between the two ends. This CDR3 has 14 amino acids. The CDR3 loop reads CASSRGAENTEAFF. Here the CDR3 DNA reads TGCGCCAGCAGCCGGGGGGCCGAGAACACTGAAGCTTTCTTT.

V and J are TRBV7-9 and TRBJ1-6, with D maybe TRBD1 (6 bases). V lost 5 bases to trimming and J lost 7 bases, with 12 bases between them. From germline, CDR1 is SEHNR and CDR2 FQNEAQ (reference sequence). The CDR3 has 14 amino acids. In DNA, the CDR3 is TGTGCCAGCAGCGGATACAGGGAAAATTCACCCCTCCACTTT. Its translation is CASSGYRENSPLHF.

The chain joins TRBV4-1 to TRBJ2-3; 7 bases agree with TRBD2. V was clipped by 3 bases and J by 2 bases; unmatched bases: 2. This CDR3 contains 14 residues. Germline CDR1 MGHRA, CDR2 YSYEKL. The CDR3 region is CASSQGDYTDTQYF. DNA for the CDR3: TGCGCCAGCAGCCAGGGGGACTACACAGATACGCAGTATTTT.

The V call is TRBV5-1, the J call TRBJ1-1; 9 bases agree with TRBD1. Germline V gene data show CDR1 as SGHRS and CDR2 as YFSETQ. The CDR3 runs 15 residues. V dropped 0 bases and J dropped 9; count of bases not matched to a gene: 9. The CDR3 spells CASSLAAKGTGKAFF. The CDR3 region has the DNA TGCGCCAGCAGCTTGGCCGCCAAAGGGACAGGGAAAGCTTTCTTT.

The V gene is TRBV5-1, the J gene TRBJ2-1, with 8 bases lining up with TRBD2. With V trimmed by 2 bases and J by 3 bases, 10 bases remained unmatched. This CDR3 is built from 17 residues. The V gene's germline CDR1 is SGHRS and CDR2 YFSETQ. CDR3 DNA sequence: TGCGCCAGCAGCTTACCACATAGCGGGGAAAGCTACAATGAGCAGTTCTTC. Translation gives CASSLPHSGESYNEQFF.

The V and J genes are TRBV14 and TRBJ1-1; D is unresolved. Germline V gene sequence: CDR1 SGHDN, CDR2 FVKESK. The CDR3 loop spans 14 amino acids. The germline V and J ends were trimmed by 4 bases and 1 base, with 10 bases remaining between them. The chain's CDR3 is CASSLQRRNTEAFF. The CDR3 DNA reads as TGTGCCAGCAGCCTACAACGAAGGAACACTGAAGCTTTCTTT.

As concerns this clone: At the DNA level, this CDR3 is encoded by other sequences in the same sample as well. V gene TRBV18 combines with J gene TRBJ2-3, with 8 nucleotides matching TRBD1. The germline gives CDR1 KGHSH, CDR2 LQKENI. Trimming removed 3 bases from V and 3 bases from J; junction bases left unmatched: 5. This CDR3 is 15 amino acids long. CDR3: CASSPRTGSTDTQYF. CDR3 nucleotide sequence: TGTGCCAGCTCACCGCGGACAGGGTCGACAGATACGCAGTATTTT.

This clone has only a few counts. The chain carries TRBV4-3 and TRBJ2-2; possible D gene TRBD2, 6 bases. The CDR3 is made up of 16 amino acids. V lost 3 bases and J 2 bases, leaving 13 bases between the germline ends. Germline CDR1 LGHNA, CDR2 YSLEER. CDR3 bases: TGCGCCAGCAGCCAGCGGGGCGGAGGAAACACCGGGGAGCTGTTTTTT. The encoded protein is CASSQRGGGNTGELFF.

This rearrangement joins TRBV2 to TRBJ2-7, with 10 bases aligning to TRBD1. Germline CDR1 reads SNHLY; CDR2 reads FYNNEI. The CDR3 length is 14 residues. Trimming removed 4 bases from V and 7 bases from J; junction bases left unmatched: 7. The CDR3: CASSGQGALQEQYF. CDR3 nucleotide sequence: TGTGCCAGCAGTGGACAGGGGGCCCTCCAAGAGCAGTACTTC.

This clone was observed a few times. V is TRBV6-6 and J is TRBJ2-2, with 7 bases fitting TRBD1. J was trimmed by 7 bases and V by 6 bases; bases with no gene match: 14. Germline-derived CDR1 and CDR2 are MNHNY and SVGAGI (reference sequence). The length of the CDR3 is 16 residues. This chain's CDR3 is CASRKLDRAKGGELFF. Written as DNA, the CDR3 is TGTGCCAGCAGGAAGCTAGACAGGGCTAAGGGCGGGGAGCTGTTTTTT.

The V call is TRBV30, the J call TRBJ2-1; D is possibly TRBD1 (6 bases). Trimming removed 2 bases from V and 4 bases from J, with 9 bases in between. Looked up from germline, CDR1 is GTSNPN and CDR2 is SVGIG (reference sequence). The CDR3 contains 13 residues. The DNA for the CDR3 is TGTGCCTGGAGTACCACAGGGTACAATGAGCAGTTCTTC. Translation: CAWSTTGYNEQFF.

This clone was seen a few times. The chain employs TRBV2 and TRBJ1-2; the D gene is possibly TRBD1 (6 bases). V shed 6 bases and J shed 0 bases, with 11 bases lying between them. Germline V lookup: CDR1 SNHLY, CDR2 FYNNEI. The CDR3 has 14 residues. CDR3 bases: TGTGCCAGCAGGACAGGAAGGACTAACTATGGCTACACCTTC. Protein: CASRTGRTNYGYTF.

This clone was counted a few times. This same CDR3 is encoded by further DNA sequences in the sample. The chain recombines TRBV5-1 with TRBJ2-7, with TRBD1 matching 8 bases. Losses at the gene ends were 0 bases for V and 2 bases for J; bases not matched to a gene: 1. CDR1 is SGHRS, CDR2 YFSETQ, per germline. The CDR3 is made up of 14 amino acids. The CDR3 spells CASSLGTGTYEQYF. For the CDR3, the DNA is TGCGCCAGCAGCTTGGGGACAGGGACCTACGAGCAGTACTTC.

This chain links TRBV30 with TRBJ2-2; 9 positions agree with TRBD1. CDR3 length: 14 amino acids. From germline, CDR1 is GTSNPN and CDR2 SVGIG (reference sequence). V was pared by 5 bases and J by 6 bases, with 7 bases of the junction left unmatched. CDR3 DNA sequence: TGTGCCTGGGAAGGGACAGGGTATTCCGGGGAGCTGTTTTTT. Protein product: CAWEGTGYSGELFF.

The V gene is TRBV15, the J gene TRBJ1-1; a weak D match, TRBD1 (5 bases). Trimming cost V 5 bases and J 0 bases, with 16 bases left between them. CDR1 LNHNV and CDR2 YYDKDF come from the germline V gene (reference sequence). This CDR3 is 16 amino acids long. The CDR3 spells CATSPAWGGVNTEAFF. The CDR3 DNA follows: TGTGCCACCAGCCCCGCTTGGGGGGGGGTGAACACTGAAGCTTTCTTT.

The genes are TRBV19 and TRBJ2-4, with 10 positions matching TRBD1. J was trimmed by 6 bases and V by 1 base; bases with no gene match: 3. The germline gives CDR1 LNHDA, CDR2 SQIVND (reference sequence). The CDR3 is 15 amino acids. The CDR3: CASSIGDRGRNIQYF. In DNA, the CDR3 is TGTGCCAGTAGTATAGGTGACAGGGGGCGAAACATTCAGTACTTC.

The chain carries TRBV5-1 and TRBJ2-1, with TRBD2 matching 11 bases. Germline V gene sequence: CDR1 SGHRS, CDR2 YFSETQ. V was clipped by 4 bases and J by 4 bases; unmatched bases: 10. The CDR3 has 17 residues. CDR3 protein: CASSIKKLAGEYNEQFF. The CDR3, as DNA: TGCGCCAGCAGCATCAAGAAACTAGCGGGAGAATACAATGAGCAGTTCTTC.

This chain joins TRBV15 and TRBJ2-7, with D perhaps matching TRBD2 (6 bases). Germline CDR1 reads LNHNV; CDR2 reads YYDKDF (reference sequence). Trimming stripped 1 base from V and 0 bases from J, with 10 bases between. The CDR3 sequence is 15 residues long. DNA for the CDR3: TGTGCCACCAGCAGAGGGCTAGCGAGCTCCTACGAGCAGTACTTC. This translates into CATSRGLASSYEQYF. Full variable domain (outside the CDR3, taken from reference TRBV15 and TRBJ2-7): DAMVIQNPRYQVTQFGKPVTLSCSQTLNHNVMYWYQQKSSQAPKLLFHYYDKDFNNEADTPDNFQSRRPNTSFCFLDIRSPGLGDTAMYLCATSRGLASSYEQYFGPGTRLTVT.

This clone was detected only a few times. J is TRBJ1-4 and V is TRBV6-6; D is unresolved. Per the germline V gene, CDR1 is MNHNY and CDR2 is SVGAGI (reference sequence). Trimming removed 6 bases from V and 0 bases from J, with 8 bases in between. The CDR3 loop spans 14 amino acids. The CDR3 here is CASSSTATNEKLFF. CDR3 bases: TGTGCCAGCAGCTCTACTGCAACTAATGAAAAACTGTTTTTT.

This clone was counted a single time. The V gene is TRBV6-5, the J gene TRBJ1-1; D is perhaps TRBD1 (5 bases). This CDR3 spans 14 amino acids. Germline CDR1 reads MNHEY; CDR2 reads SVGAGI. V was shortened by 5 bases and J by 6 bases, with 16 bases between the two germline ends. CDR3 protein: CASSPIQGIAEAFF. The CDR3 coding sequence is TGTGCCAGCAGTCCCATTCAGGGTATCGCTGAAGCTTTCTTT.

The chain recombines TRBV18 with TRBJ2-7, with a weak D call TRBD1 (6 bases). This CDR3 is 13 amino acids long. The V and J ends lost 0 bases and 3 bases respectively, with 6 bases between them. Germline CDR1 and CDR2: KGHSH and LQKENI. The CDR3 coding sequence is TGTGCCAGCTCACCACCGACAGGCTACGAGCAGTACTTC. Translated, it gives CASSPPTGYEQYF.

V and J are TRBV9 and TRBJ1-5; D is perhaps TRBD1 (5 bases). The CDR3 is made up of 16 amino acids. With 3 bases removed from V and 5 bases from J, the gap between germline ends came to 18 bases. Germline V gene sequence: CDR1 SGDLS, CDR2 YYNGEE. For the CDR3, the DNA is TGTGCCAGCAGCGGGACGGGAGGACGGGGGGATCAGCCCCAGCATTTT. Residues: CASSGTGGRGDQPQHF.

The count of this clone is one. The chain is built from TRBV7-9 and TRBJ2-5; maybe TRBD2 (6 bases). The CDR3 is 16 residues long. CDR1 and CDR2 (germline): SEHNR, FQNEAQ (reference sequence). V dropped 3 bases and J dropped 3 bases, with 17 bases sitting between them. CDR3 sequence reads: CASSFMIGTWEETQYF. CDR3 bases: TGTGCCAGCAGCTTTATGATCGGGACTTGGGAAGAGACCCAGTACTTC.

This chain links TRBV4-1 with TRBJ1-2; the match to TRBD1 covers 7 bases. CDR1 is MGHRA, CDR2 YSYEKL, per germline. The CDR3 is made up of 15 amino acids. With V trimmed by 4 bases and J by 3 bases, 8 bases remained unmatched. CDR3 sequence (DNA): TGCGCCAGCAGCCTAGGGACAGAGGTTTACTATGGCTACACCTTC. Amino acid sequence: CASSLGTEVYYGYTF.

The chain uses TRBV6-5 and TRBJ2-5, with a weak D call TRBD2 (6 bases). CDR1 is MNHEY, CDR2 SVGAGI, per germline. The CDR3 length is 16 residues. The V and J ends lost 4 bases and 5 bases respectively, with 20 bases between them. The CDR3: CASSFELPASGETQYF. In DNA form, the CDR3 reads TGTGCCAGCAGTTTTGAGTTACCTGCGAGCGGGGAGACCCAGTACTTC.

This clone was seen a handful of times. The J gene is TRBJ1-5, the V gene TRBV4-3; D is undetermined. V lost 0 bases and J lost 6, with 12 bases in between. Germline-derived CDR1 and CDR2 are LGHNA and YSLEER. CDR3 length equals 15 residues. CDR3: CASSQEAAVIQPQHF. The CDR3 DNA follows: TGCGCCAGCAGCCAAGAAGCCGCCGTCATTCAGCCCCAGCATTTT.

The chain uses TRBV9 and TRBJ1-1; no clear D gene. The CDR3 sequence is 14 residues long. CDR1 is SGDLS and CDR2 is YYNGEE in the germline V gene. Trimming removed 0 bases from V and 1 base from J, with 7 bases in between. The CDR3 DNA sequence: TGTGCCAGCAGCGTAGGGCGGGGGAACACTGAAGCTTTCTTT. This gives the protein CASSVGRGNTEAFF.

This clone was seen a few times. This rearrangement joins TRBV6-5 to TRBJ2-3; D is possibly TRBD2 (5 bases). Germline CDR1 is MNHEY and CDR2 is SVGAGI. The CDR3 is 13 amino acids. V shed 6 bases and J shed 3 bases, with 10 bases lying between them. This CDR3 reads CASRASRTDTQYF. Here the CDR3 DNA reads TGTGCCAGCAGGGCTAGCCGGACAGATACGCAGTATTTT.

This chain connects TRBV14 to TRBJ2-2, with TRBD1 matching 7 bases. Looked up from germline, CDR1 is SGHDN and CDR2 is FVKESK. This CDR3 is 14 amino acids long. With V trimmed by 4 bases and J by 1 base, 0 bases remained unmatched. Written as DNA, the CDR3 is TGTGCCAGCAGCCGACAGGGGAACACCGGGGAGCTGTTTTTT. Amino acid sequence: CASSRQGNTGELFF.

In this sample, this clone turned up a few times. The chain combines TRBV7-2 with TRBJ1-2; 8 bases map to TRBD1. V dropped 5 bases and J dropped 0; count of bases not matched to a gene: 5. The CDR3 is made up of 15 amino acids. CDR1 and CDR2 (germline): SGHTA, FQGNSA. CDR3 protein: CASSPGTGPNYGYTF. Written as DNA, the CDR3 is TGTGCCAGCAGCCCGGGGACAGGTCCTAACTATGGCTACACCTTC.

The chain has TRBV25-1 and TRBJ2-3; TRBD2 matches at 8 bases. The CDR3 is made up of 13 amino acids. Losses at the gene ends were 4 bases for V and 6 bases for J; bases not matched to a gene: 3. Germline lookup yields CDR1 MGHDK and CDR2 SYGVNS. The CDR3 region has the DNA TGTGCCAGCAGTGTGCGGGGGGTGGATACGCAGTATTTT. Protein product: CASSVRGVDTQYF.